A single sample gave rise to the 20 T cell receptor beta chains below, sequenced in a study of shared clonotypes between healthy human individuals. Libraries were prepared by immunoSEQ multiplex PCR; TCRdb keeps only in-frame clonotypes and omits some of them. Among approximately 640,000 clones listed, 80% to 95% were seen once. Sequencing used memory CD8+ T cells from PBMCs. Subset described: CD45RO+ cells pooled with CCR7-negative TemRA cells. These receptor sequences come from a man aged 18-30 years in good health. Some clones in this sample may be carry-over from other donors' samples.

The chain uses TRBV11-3 and TRBJ2-1; TRBD1 is a possible D gene (5 bases). This CDR3 is 12 amino acids long. V was cut by 5 bases and J by 8 bases, with 10 bases left in between. Germline lookup yields CDR1 SGHNT and CDR2 YENEEA. CDR3 loop: CASSNRGDEQFF. CDR3 DNA sequence: TGTGCCAGCAGCAATAGGGGCGATGAGCAGTTCTTC.

This chain links TRBV19 with TRBJ2-5, with 10 bases identical to TRBD1. This CDR3 is built from 15 residues. The germline V gene encodes CDR1 LNHDA and CDR2 SQIVND (reference sequence). V was clipped by 3 bases and J by 5 bases; unmatched bases: 6. The CDR3 region has the DNA TGTGCCAGTAGTATCGACAGGGGGCTGATTGAGACCCAGTACTTC. It is translated as CASSIDRGLIETQYF.

The chain carries TRBV11-3 and TRBJ2-5, with D possibly TRBD2 on 6 matching bases. Germline CDR1 SGHNT, CDR2 YENEEA. This CDR3 region has 15 residues. Between the trimmed V and J ends, which lost 5 bases and 5 bases, there was a span of 18 bases. CDR3 nucleotide sequence: TGTGCCAGCAGCCGGCGCGGGACCGAGGGGGAGACCCAGTACTTC. Residues: CASSRRGTEGETQYF.

V gene TRBV25-1 combines with J gene TRBJ2-7, with D perhaps TRBD1 or TRBD2 (5 bases each). Looked up from germline, CDR1 is MGHDK and CDR2 is SYGVNS. This CDR3 contains 14 residues. Trimming cost V 4 bases and J 3 bases, with 13 bases left between them. For the CDR3, the DNA is TGTGCCAGCAGTGCCCGGGACGGCTACTACGAGCAGTACTTC. Encoded protein: CASSARDGYYEQYF.

The chain recombines TRBV4-3 with TRBJ2-1; D might be TRBD2 (5 bases). This CDR3 is 14 amino acids long. From germline, CDR1 is LGHNA and CDR2 YSLEER. Trimming left V 0 bases short and J 8 bases short, with 11 bases between. Here the CDR3 DNA reads TGCGCCAGCAGCCAAGAGGCGGGTTACGATGAGCAGTTCTTC. This encodes CASSQEAGYDEQFF.

The chain is built from TRBV9 and TRBJ2-2, with a tentative D call TRBD2 (5 bases). The length of the CDR3 is 16 residues. V lost 0 bases to trimming and J lost 0 bases, with 9 bases between them. Germline lookup yields CDR1 SGDLS and CDR2 YYNGEE. CDR3 residues: CASSVGRISNTGELFF. Written as DNA, the CDR3 is TGTGCCAGCAGCGTAGGGAGGATATCGAACACCGGGGAGCTGTTTTTT.

This chain links TRBV14 with TRBJ2-7; a possible D gene is TRBD1 (6 bases). Germline values: CDR1 SGHDN, CDR2 FVKESK. V lost 6 bases and J lost 6, with 15 bases in between. There are 13 residues in the CDR3. The CDR3 nucleotides are TGTGCCAGCAGTCTCGGACAGTTTGGCGAGCAGTACTTC. Translated: CASSLGQFGEQYF.

This clone was seen only a few times. The chain couples TRBV6-1 to TRBJ1-4; weak D call: TRBD1 (5 bases). The germline CDR1 and CDR2 sequences are MNHNS and SASEGT. The CDR3 covers 13 residues. Trimming left V 2 bases short and J 10 bases short, with 11 bases between. CDR3 in DNA: TGTGCCAGCAGTGAAACAGGACGAGGAAAACTGTTTTTT. It is translated as CASSETGRGKLFF.

V and J are TRBV5-6 and TRBJ2-2; D unresolved. The CDR3 contains 14 residues. CDR1 is SGHDT, CDR2 YYEEEE, per germline. V lost 0 bases to trimming and J lost 1 base, with 4 bases between them. The CDR3 here is CASSLAGNTGELFF. The CDR3 DNA reads TGTGCCAGCAGCTTGGCAGGGAACACCGGGGAGCTGTTTTTT.

The genes are TRBV6-6 and TRBJ1-1; no reliable D call. CDR3 length equals 15 residues. CDR1 MNHNY and CDR2 SVGAGI come from the germline V gene (reference sequence). V lost 5 bases and J lost 6, with 19 bases in between. The CDR3 protein is CASSTDVNLLPEAFF. CDR3 coding DNA: TGTGCCAGCAGTACGGACGTGAACCTGTTGCCTGAAGCTTTCTTT.

The chain is built from TRBV6-1 and TRBJ1-5; D is perhaps TRBD1 (5 bases). The CDR3 spans 15 residues. Between the trimmed V and J ends, which lost 4 bases and 4 bases, there was a span of 14 bases. Per the germline V gene, CDR1 is MNHNS and CDR2 is SASEGT. The CDR3, as DNA: TGTGCCAGCAGTGCCCCAGGGAGGTCAAATCAGCCCCAGCATTTT. Protein: CASSAPGRSNQPQHF.

The chain uses TRBV7-9 and TRBJ2-2; possible D gene TRBD2, 6 bases. Germline assignment: CDR1 SEHNR and CDR2 FQNEAQ (reference sequence). V was shortened by 2 bases and J by 0 bases, with 10 bases between the two germline ends. This CDR3 has 16 residues. The CDR3, as DNA: TGTGCCAGCAGCTTAATGCCGGGAGCGAACACCGGGGAGCTGTTTTTT. Translating gives CASSLMPGANTGELFF.

The chain is built from TRBV9 and TRBJ2-7, with 7 nucleotides matching TRBD2. With 7 bases clipped from V and 0 bases from J, the junction kept 4 bases outside the gene matches. The CDR3 contains 13 residues. Germline-derived CDR1 and CDR2 are SGDLS and YYNGEE. In nucleotides, the CDR3 is TGTGCCAGCGGCGGCGGGAGCTCCTACGAGCAGTACTTC. Its translation: CASGGGSSYEQYF. The full variable domain, in which reference TRBV9 and TRBJ2-7 provide the parts outside the CDR3, is DSGVTQTPKHLITATGQRVTLRCSPRSGDLSVYWYQQSLDQGLQFLIQYYNGEERAKGNILERFSAQQFPDLHSELNLSSLELGDSALYFCASGGGSSYEQYFGPGTRLTVT.

About this clone itself: This CDR3 is also generated by other DNA sequences in the sample. The chain couples TRBV14 to TRBJ2-7, with 7 bases lining up with TRBD1. The CDR3 runs 14 residues. Germline V gene sequence: CDR1 SGHDN, CDR2 FVKESK. V lost 4 bases, J lost 1 base, and 4 bases stayed unmatched. This chain's CDR3 is CASSPRDSSYEQYF. DNA of the CDR3: TGTGCCAGCAGCCCTCGGGACAGTTCCTACGAGCAGTACTTC.

The chain couples TRBV27 to TRBJ2-1; TRBD1 matches 7 bases. The CDR3 has 14 residues. CDR1 is MNHEY, CDR2 SMNVEV, per germline (reference sequence). After removal of 4 bases from V and 3 bases from J, the junction contained 3 bases not matched to a gene. This CDR3 is CASSYGDSYNEQFF. In DNA, the CDR3 is TGTGCCAGCAGTTACGGGGACAGCTACAATGAGCAGTTCTTC.

This chain connects TRBV14 to TRBJ2-7, with 7 bases aligning to TRBD1. The CDR3 has 14 amino acids. With 4 bases clipped from V and 2 bases from J, the junction kept 5 bases outside the gene matches. CDR1 is SGHDN, CDR2 FVKESK, per germline. DNA of the CDR3: TGTGCCAGCAGCCGACAGGGATATACCTACGAGCAGTACTTC. Residues: CASSRQGYTYEQYF.

This clone was observed a single time. The CDR3 nucleotides are TGTGCCAGCAGTCCATCAAGAGAGTCAGAGACCCAGTACTTC. It is translated as CASSPSRESETQYF. The chain combines TRBV27 with TRBJ2-5; no reliable D call. The CDR3 loop spans 14 amino acids. V was pared by 5 bases and J by 4 bases, with 14 bases between. CDR1 is MNHEY and CDR2 is SMNVEV in the germline V gene (reference sequence).

This clone was detected ten times or more. V usage is TRBV28 and J usage is TRBJ2-5; D might be TRBD2 (6 bases). The CDR3 loop spans 13 amino acids. V was shortened by 6 bases and J by 5 bases, with 13 bases between the two germline ends. Germline CDR1 and CDR2: MDHEN and SYDVKM. The CDR3 nucleotides are TGTGCCAGCAGGATAGGACTAAGGGAGACCCAGTACTTC. It encodes CASRIGLRETQYF. Together with reference TRBV28 and TRBJ2-5, the CDR3 gives the full variable domain: DVKVTQSSRYLVKRTGEKVFLECVQDMDHENMFWYRQDPGLGLRLIYFSYDVKMKEKGDIPEGYSVSREKKERFSLILESASTNQTSMYLCASRIGLRETQYFGPGTRLLVL.

This clone is a singleton in its sample. The chain couples TRBV7-9 to TRBJ1-3, with 7 bases that match TRBD1. The germline CDR1 and CDR2 sequences are SEHNR and FQNEAQ (reference sequence). The CDR3 has 16 residues. The CDR3 DNA sequence: TGTGGGGAAGATGGACAGGACGCCTACTCTGGAAACACCATATATTTT. It encodes CGEDGQDAYSGNTIYF.

V is TRBV27 and J is TRBJ2-7; unclear D gene. There are 13 residues in the CDR3. The V and J ends lost 4 bases and 3 bases respectively, with 10 bases between them. The germline V gene encodes CDR1 MNHEY and CDR2 SMNVEV (reference sequence). For the CDR3, the DNA is TGTGCCAGCAGTTGGGCAGCCCACTACGAGCAGTACTTC. Translating gives CASSWAAHYEQYF.